Below are 18 T cell receptor beta chains sequenced from a single sample in a study of OX40 agonist ivuxolimab in advanced cancers. This table comes from immunoSEQ multiplex PCR, and its TCRdb copy is limited to in-frame clones, with some not included. The sample shows around 30,000 clones, approximately 89% of them seen only once. The sequences come from CD4+ or CD8+ T cells sorted from blood, collected in a trial of the OX40 agonist ivuxolimab. The receptors were gathered from an adult with an advanced solid tumor such as melanoma, head and neck, liver or kidney cancer.

This chain joins TRBV27 and TRBJ2-1; no clear D. In germline, CDR1 is MNHEY, CDR2 SMNVEV (reference sequence). The CDR3 totals 15 residues. Trimming shortened V by 0 bases and J by 0 bases, and 6 bases separated the two germline ends. The DNA for the CDR3 is TGTGCCAGCAGTTTATCGGCTAGCTCCTACAATGAGCAGTTCTTC. Its translation: CASSLSASSYNEQFF.

This chain uses TRBV18 with TRBJ1-1; 9 bases are shared with TRBD1. The CDR3 covers 19 residues. Germline-derived CDR1 and CDR2 are KGHSH and LQKENI. V lost 6 bases and J lost 0; bases outside the gene matches: 17. For the CDR3, the DNA is TGTGCCAGCTCGCCGGGACAGGGAGAGTGGGGGGATATGAACACTGAAGCTTTCTTT. Amino acids: CASSPGQGEWGDMNTEAFF.

The V call is TRBV7-9, the J call TRBJ2-5; TRBD2 agrees at 7 bases. The CDR3 has 16 residues. The V gene end was trimmed by 5 bases and the J gene end by 2 bases; junction bases not matched to a gene: 11. CDR1 is SEHNR and CDR2 is FQNEAQ in the germline V gene (reference sequence). The CDR3 loop is CASSHSITSVQETQYF. Written as DNA, the CDR3 is TGTGCCAGCAGCCACTCAATTACTAGCGTACAAGAGACCCAGTACTTC.

This rearrangement joins TRBV28 to TRBJ2-1, with TRBD2 matching 8 bases. Germline CDR1 reads MDHEN; CDR2 reads SYDVKM. The CDR3 length is 15 residues. The V and J ends lost 9 bases and 6 bases, in that order; junction bases with no gene match: 13. Here the CDR3 reads CASRGGPPTTNEQFF. The CDR3 DNA follows: TGTGCCAGTCGGGGGGGGCCCCCAACTACCAATGAGCAGTTCTTC.

CDR3: CASSNTGTGAREQYF. CDR3 DNA sequence: TGTGCCAGCAGCAACACCGGGACAGGGGCACGTGAGCAGTACTTC. The chain carries TRBV9 and TRBJ2-7; 10 bases line up with TRBD1. V trimming: 4 bases; J trimming: 7 bases; junction bases outside the gene matches: 11. Germline V CDR1 and CDR2: SGDLS, YYNGEE. This CDR3 region has 15 residues.

The genes are TRBV7-8 and TRBJ2-4; maybe TRBD1 (6 bases). Germline V gene lookup returns CDR1 SGHVS and CDR2 FQNEAQ. The CDR3 is 16 residues long. Trimming pared 1 base from V and 0 bases from J, leaving 10 bases between. CDR3 coding DNA: TGTGCCAGCAGCTTAGAGGCAGGGGTAGCCAAAAACATTCAGTACTTC. Translation: CASSLEAGVAKNIQYF.

V gene TRBV27 combines with J gene TRBJ1-5, with D hard to call. Trimming took off 6 bases at V and 2 bases at J, with 11 bases between the two ends. The CDR3 runs to 14 residues. The germline CDR1 and CDR2 sequences are MNHEY and SMNVEV (reference sequence). CDR3 residues: CASSHGRGNQPQHF. The CDR3 nucleotides are TGTGCCAGCAGCCATGGTAGGGGCAATCAGCCCCAGCATTTT.

The V call is TRBV7-9, the J call TRBJ2-4; no definite D call. CDR3 length: 17 residues. The germline V gene encodes CDR1 SEHNR and CDR2 FQNEAQ (reference sequence). Trimming shortened V by 1 base and J by 0 bases, and 13 bases separated the two germline ends. The CDR3 loop reads CASSLEVTLGAKNIQYF. The DNA for the CDR3 is TGTGCCAGCAGCTTAGAGGTTACGCTGGGAGCCAAAAACATTCAGTACTTC.

This clone turned up a few times. This chain joins TRBV19 and TRBJ1-1, with 7 bases identical to TRBD1. V dropped 4 bases and J dropped 7; count of bases not matched to a gene: 3. The germline CDR1 and CDR2 sequences are LNHDA and SQIVND (reference sequence). This CDR3 comprises 12 residues. The CDR3 bases are TGTGCCAGTAGTACCAGGACAGGTGAAGCTTTCTTT. It is translated as CASSTRTGEAFF.

The chain joins TRBV19 to TRBJ2-2; D perhaps matches TRBD1 (6 bases). Germline loops: CDR1 LNHDA, CDR2 SQIVND (reference sequence). V lost 5 bases and J lost 1, with 17 bases in between. The CDR3 covers 17 residues. CDR3 nucleotide sequence: TGTGCCAGTAGTCTCCTAACCGGGACACAGAACACCGGGGAGCTGTTTTTT. Translation: CASSLLTGTQNTGELFF. The entire variable domain, with the rest obtained from reference TRBV19 and TRBJ2-2, is as follows: DGGITQSPKYLFRKEGQNVTLSCEQNLNHDAMYWYRQDPGQGLRLIYYSQIVNDFQKGDIAEGYSVSREKKESFPLTVTSAQKNPTAFYLCASSLLTGTQNTGELFFGEGSRLTVL.

The genes are TRBV27 and TRBJ1-2, with D tentatively TRBD1 (5 bases). V lost 3 bases, J lost 6 bases, and 20 bases lay in between. Looked up from germline, CDR1 is MNHEY and CDR2 is SMNVEV (reference sequence). The CDR3 is 16 amino acids. The chain's CDR3 is CASSFGGFPLIDGYTF. Here the CDR3 DNA reads TGTGCCAGCAGTTTCGGGGGATTTCCACTGATCGATGGCTACACCTTC.

V is TRBV15 and J is TRBJ1-3; D not certain. V lost 1 base and J 0 bases, leaving 1 base between the germline ends. Germline CDR1 is LNHNV and CDR2 is YYDKDF (reference sequence). The CDR3 contains 13 residues. CDR3 amino acids: CATSRGSGNTIYF. CDR3 coding DNA: TGTGCCACCAGCAGAGGCTCTGGAAACACCATATATTTT.

The V and J genes are TRBV15 and TRBJ1-6; D call uncertain. This CDR3 is 14 amino acids long. From germline, CDR1 is LNHNV and CDR2 YYDKDF (reference sequence). V was trimmed by 10 bases and J by 4 bases, leaving 14 bases between them. DNA of the CDR3: TGTGCCAGGAGACCTCAGAATTATAATTCACCCCTCCACTTT. Translating it yields CARRPQNYNSPLHF. The full variable domain, with the rest looked up from reference TRBV15 and TRBJ1-6, is DAMVIQNPRYQVTQFGKPVTLSCSQTLNHNVMYWYQQKSSQAPKLLFHYYDKDFNNEADTPDNFQSRRPNTSFCFLDIRSPGLGDTAMYLCARRPQNYNSPLHFGNGTRLTVT.

V and J are TRBV28 and TRBJ2-7; D is unresolved. The germline gives CDR1 MDHEN, CDR2 SYDVKM. The germline V and J ends were trimmed by 3 bases and 2 bases, with 5 bases remaining between them. The CDR3 totals 12 residues. Here the CDR3 reads CASSFRPYEQYF. CDR3 DNA sequence: TGTGCCAGCAGTTTCAGACCCTACGAGCAGTACTTC. Full variable domain (rest looked up from reference TRBV28 and TRBJ2-7): DVKVTQSSRYLVKRTGEKVFLECVQDMDHENMFWYRQDPGLGLRLIYFSYDVKMKEKGDIPEGYSVSREKKERFSLILESASTNQTSMYLCASSFRPYEQYFGPGTRLTVT.

The V and J genes are TRBV7-2 and TRBJ2-2, with 8 positions matching TRBD1. After removal of 5 bases from V and 1 base from J, the junction contained 15 bases not matched to a gene. CDR1 is SGHTA and CDR2 is FQGNSA in the germline V gene. The CDR3 has 19 amino acids. CDR3 sequence: CASSLPESGGGMNTGELFF. For the CDR3, the DNA is TGTGCCAGCAGCCTACCAGAATCAGGGGGCGGAATGAACACCGGGGAGCTGTTTTTT.

The CDR3 region has the DNA TGTGCCAGCAGCGCACCTACCGGACAGTTCTATGGCTACACCTTC. Its protein is CASSAPTGQFYGYTF. V gene TRBV9 combines with J gene TRBJ1-2; weak D call: TRBD1 (6 bases). The CDR3 extends over 15 amino acids. Germline-derived CDR1 and CDR2 are SGDLS and YYNGEE. Trimming left V 3 bases short and J 4 bases short, with 16 bases between.

The chain recombines TRBV6-4 with TRBJ1-2, with D possibly being TRBD1 (5 bases). CDR1 MRHNA and CDR2 SNTAGT come from the germline V gene. CDR3 size: 14 residues. Trimming took off 2 bases at V and 4 bases at J, with 11 bases between the two ends. CDR3 bases: TGTGCCAGCAGTGACAGTCCAGGGCCCTATGGCTACACCTTC. It codes for CASSDSPGPYGYTF.

The CDR3: CASKGQGAVQPQHF. For the CDR3, the DNA is TGTGCCAGCAAGGGACAGGGGGCCGTTCAGCCCCAGCATTTT. The V call is TRBV6-1, the J call TRBJ1-5, with 12 bases fitting TRBD1. The CDR3 length is 14 residues. Looked up from germline, CDR1 is MNHNS and CDR2 is SASEGT. V lost 7 bases to trimming and J lost 6 bases; unmatched junction nucleotides: 4.